This TCR beta chain appears in the sequencing data of a study of OX40 agonist ivuxolimab in advanced cancers. Overall study context: Three patients showed partial responses: one hepatocellular carcinoma and two cutaneous melanoma cases. The study, taken as a whole, reports: Fewer expanded clones were found on average in CD4+ than in CD8+ T cells. Some nonresponders also had low normalized T-cell clonal expansion.

Blood samples were obtained at baseline, cycle 4 day 1, and cycle 7 day 1. Produced via immunoSEQ multiplex PCR; TCRdb's table is partial and in-frame only. The sample yields about 75,000 clones, 70% to 90% seen once. Points on this clone: The antigen remains undetermined.

V lost 3 bases, J lost 5 bases, and 8 bases lay in between. This CDR3 comprises 13 residues. CDR1 is LNHDA, CDR2 SQIVND, per germline (reference sequence). The chain links TRBV19 to TRBJ2-1; D is unclear. The sequence derives from an adult with an advanced solid tumor such as melanoma, head and neck, liver or kidney cancer. Sequenced here: CD4+ or CD8+ T cells sorted from blood, sampled in a trial of the OX40 agonist ivuxolimab. CDR3 region: CASSMRWNNEQFF. The DNA of the CDR3 is TGTGCCAGTAGTATGCGTTGGAACAATGAGCAGTTCTTC.